Listed below are T cell receptor beta chains from one sample, sequenced in a study of OX40 agonist ivuxolimab in advanced cancers. Some clones are missing from TCRdb's copy, which holds only in-frame ones; the method was immunoSEQ multiplex PCR. The table records about 50,000 clones, more than 75% of them present only once. Sequenced material: CD4+ or CD8+ T cells sorted from blood, taken in a trial of the OX40 agonist ivuxolimab. The receptors here all came from an adult with an advanced solid tumor such as melanoma, head and neck, liver or kidney cancer. Each CDR3 is given with its conserved first and last residue. The D gene is left open where the match is weak. Clone size, where shown, is once, few, many, or a class for clones that have expanded.

v_gene	abundance	len	j_gene	d_gene	CDR3nt	CDR3aa
TRBV7-8	NA	18	TRBJ2-3	NA	TGTGCCAGCAAGGTCACCGGGGACCCCAGACCCCTTTCAGATACGCAGTATTTT	CASKVTGDPRPLSDTQYF
TRBV30	NA	12	TRBJ1-1	NA	TGTGCCTGGAGTGTACGGGGCTCTGAAGCTTTCTTT	CAWSVRGSEAFF
TRBV21-1	NA	15	TRBJ1-3	NA	TGTGCCAGCAGCAAAGTCGGGGACTCTGGAAACACCATATATTTT	CASSKVGDSGNTIYF
TRBV19	NA	12	TRBJ2-5	TRBD1	TGTGCCAGTAGTTACAGGGGAGAGACCCAGTACTTC	CASSYRGETQYF
TRBV27	NA	14	TRBJ2-2	TRBD2	TGTGCCAGCAGTACGGGGGGAATCTCCGGGGAGCTGTTTTTT	CASSTGGISGELFF
TRBV4-1	NA	19	TRBJ2-7	NA	TGCGCCAGCAGCCAAGTTTCCGTCGCATACAGCCCCCAGGCCTACGAGCAGTACTTC	CASSQVSVAYSPQAYEQYF
TRBV4-2	NA	16	TRBJ2-3	NA	TGTGCCAGCAGCCAAGGGGGGGTGAGCACGGCAGATACGCAGTATTTT	CASSQGGVSTADTQYF
TRBV7-8	NA	13	TRBJ2-1	NA	TGTGCCAGCAGCTTAGGGTCCGGGACTTGGCAGTTCTTC	CASSLGSGTWQFF
TRBV30	few	15	TRBJ2-2	NA	TGTGCCTGGAGTCTGGGTACAGGAAACACCGGGGAGCTGTTTTTT	CAWSLGTGNTGELFF
TRBV19	NA	11	TRBJ2-7	NA	TGTGCCAGTACCTCCGCCTACGAGCAGTACTTC	CASTSAYEQYF
TRBV19	NA	11	TRBJ2-7	NA	TGTGCAACCGGGAGCTCCTACGAGCAGTACTTC	CATGSSYEQYF
TRBV19	once	12	TRBJ2-7	NA	TGTGCCAGTAGTATAGAAGGATACGAGCAGTACTTC	CASSIEGYEQYF
TRBV7-8	NA	15	TRBJ2-7	NA	TGTGCCAGCAGCGTTTTTGGCAGTATGGGCTACGAGCAGTACTTC	CASSVFGSMGYEQYF
TRBV4-1	NA	17	TRBJ1-1	NA	TGCGCCAGCAGCTACTCCGGGACTCCAGACATGAACACTGAAGCTTTCTTT	CASSYSGTPDMNTEAFF
TRBV7-3	NA	13	TRBJ2-2	NA	TGTGCCAGCAGCTTAGCGGGTACCGGGGAGCTGTTTTTT	CASSLAGTGELFF
TRBV5-6	NA	16	TRBJ2-1	NA	TGTGCCAGCAGCGCCGGGGGCGGGATCAGGGACAATGAGCAGTTCTTC	CASSAGGGIRDNEQFF
TRBV19	NA	15	TRBJ2-1	TRBD2	TGTGCCAGTAGTATTAGCGGGAGCCCCTACAATGAGCAGTTCTTC	CASSISGSPYNEQFF
TRBV4-1	NA	14	TRBJ2-7	TRBD2	TGCGCCAGCAGCCCCGGGACTAGCGGCTACGAGCAGTACTTC	CASSPGTSGYEQYF
TRBV4-2	NA	14	TRBJ1-5	NA	TGTGCCAGCAGCCAAGGGAGTAGCAATCAGCCCCAGCATTTT	CASSQGSSNQPQHF
TRBV19	NA	14	TRBJ1-5	NA	TGTGCCAGTAGTAGAGGGGGAGGGCTGCCGCCCCAGCATTTT	CASSRGGGLPPQHF
TRBV7-2	NA	17	TRBJ2-5	TRBD2	TGTGCCAGCAGCTTTGGGTTCGGACTAGCGTCATCAGAGACCCAGTACTTC	CASSFGFGLASSETQYF
TRBV7-9	once	12	TRBJ2-2	NA	TGTGCCAGCAGCTTGGGGACCGGGGAGCTGTTTTTT	CASSLGTGELFF
TRBV10-3	NA	17	TRBJ2-7	NA	TGTGCCATCAGTGAATGGCAGATAGACACCAAGCAATACGAGCAGTACTTC	CAISEWQIDTKQYEQYF
TRBV5-1	once	16	TRBJ2-1	TRBD2	TGCGCCAGCAGTAACAGACTAGCGGGGACCTACAATGAGCAGTTCTTC	CASSNRLAGTYNEQFF
TRBV25-1	once	14	TRBJ2-1	NA	TGTGCCAGCAACCAGGGAAGCTCCTACAATGAGCAGTTCTTC	CASNQGSSYNEQFF
TRBV6-5	NA	15	TRBJ1-1	NA	TGTGCCAGCAGTTACGCCGGGAGGCGTTCCACTGAAGCTTTCTTT	CASSYAGRRSTEAFF
TRBV7-9	NA	16	TRBJ2-2	NA	TGTGCCAGCACCCCCCCCCGGACCCCGAACACCGGGGAGCTGTTTTTT	CASTPPRTPNTGELFF
TRBV11-2	NA	14	TRBJ2-1	TRBD1	TGTGCCAGTAGCGGACAGGGGGAATACAATGAGCAGTTCTTC	CASSGQGEYNEQFF
TRBV7-9	NA	14	TRBJ2-4	TRBD2	TGTGCCAGCAGCTTAGTAGCGGGAGAAAACATTCAGTACTTC	CASSLVAGENIQYF
TRBV2	once	12	TRBJ2-1	NA	TGTGCCGCTCAAGCTCAGTACAATGAGCAGTTCTTC	CAAQAQYNEQFF
TRBV7-9	NA	16	TRBJ2-7	NA	TGTGCCAGCAGCTTAGGGGGACCTGGGACCGCCTACGAGCAGTACTTC	CASSLGGPGTAYEQYF